A selection of T cell receptor beta chains follows, all from one sample in a study of CD39 and CD103 CD8 tumor-infiltrating T cells. The protocol was immunoSEQ multiplex PCR, while the TCRdb copy is restricted to in-frame clones and leaves out a portion. The data contain 15,000 to 20,000 clones, about nine tenths of them singletons. What was sequenced was CD8+ T cells sorted from blood. These receptors all stem from a human donor with head and neck squamous cell carcinoma. The CDR3 runs from the conserved cysteine through the conserved F or W. The D gene is left open where the match is weak. Size values are once, few and many counts, or a class for expanded clones, and some rows have none.

J,size,D,V,CDR3,DNA
TRBJ2-5,NA,NA,TRBV11-1,CASSSYPQSISKYQETQYF,TGTGCCAGCAGCTCTTACCCTCAGAGTATTTCAAAGTACCAAGAGACCCAGTACTTC
TRBJ2-7,once,NA,TRBV6-1,CASSQGRLYEQYF,TGTGCCAGCAGCCAGGGGAGGCTCTACGAGCAGTACTTC
TRBJ1-5,NA,NA,TRBV11-2,CASSLAGIGQPQHF,TGTGCCAGCAGCTTAGCGGGGATTGGGCAGCCCCAGCATTTT
TRBJ1-1,NA,NA,TRBV2,CASKLGGPTEAFF,TGTGCCAGTAAACTGGGGGGGCCAACTGAAGCTTTCTTT
TRBJ2-3,NA,TRBD2,TRBV7-2,CASSPTSEVVAWTDTQYF,TGTGCCAGCAGCCCAACTAGCGAAGTCGTTGCTTGGACAGATACGCAGTATTTT
TRBJ1-1,NA,TRBD1,TRBV7-9,CASSTRQGALREAFF,TGTGCCAGCAGCACGAGACAGGGGGCTTTGAGGGAAGCTTTCTTT
TRBJ2-3,NA,NA,TRBV5-1,CASSWTAADTQYF,TGCGCCAGCAGCTGGACGGCAGCAGATACGCAGTATTTT
TRBJ1-2,NA,NA,TRBV27,CASSPTARKDGYTF,TGTGCCAGCAGTCCCACGGCGAGGAAGGATGGCTACACCTTC
TRBJ1-5,NA,NA,TRBV12-5,CASGQTGTSNQPQHF,TGTGCTAGTGGACAAACCGGGACCTCCAATCAGCCCCAGCATTTT
TRBJ2-1,NA,TRBD2,TRBV11-2,CASSPLTSGLYNEQFF,TGTGCCAGCAGCCCCCTAACTAGCGGATTGTACAATGAGCAGTTCTTC
TRBJ1-4,NA,TRBD1,TRBV7-2,CPEDRGREKLFF,TGTCCGGAGGACAGGGGGCGAGAAAAACTGTTTTTT
TRBJ2-1,NA,NA,TRBV2,CASSVGRLSYNEQFF,TGTGCCAGCAGTGTGGGCCGGCTGTCCTACAATGAGCAGTTCTTC
TRBJ2-5,NA,NA,TRBV4-1,CASSQDGLSTFQETQYF,TGCGCCAGCAGCCAAGATGGGCTCTCCACCTTCCAAGAGACCCAGTACTTC
TRBJ1-4,NA,TRBD1,TRBV2,CASIRQGVYEKLFF,TGTGCCAGCATAAGACAGGGGGTATATGAAAAACTGTTTTTT
TRBJ2-7,NA,NA,TRBV19,CASSARSLSDEQYF,TGTGCCAGTAGCGCTCGATCGCTTTCCGACGAGCAGTACTTC
TRBJ1-1,NA,NA,TRBV11-2,CASSLVSGAGEAFF,TGTGCCAGCAGCTTAGTCAGCGGGGCGGGGGAAGCTTTCTTT
TRBJ2-7,once,NA,TRBV7-6,CASSLAQGYEQYF,TGTGCCAGCAGCTTAGCACAGGGTTACGAGCAGTACTTC
TRBJ2-7,NA,NA,TRBV7-9,CASSLSPSYEQYF,TGTGCCAGCAGCTTATCTCCCTCCTACGAGCAGTACTTC
TRBJ2-7,NA,NA,TRBV19,CAIRVLGTYEQYF,TGTGCCATCAGGGTCCTCGGCACTTACGAGCAGTACTTC
TRBJ1-2,NA,NA,TRBV7-9,CASSLADQGNYGYTF,TGTGCCAGCAGCTTAGCCGACCAGGGGAACTATGGCTACACCTTC
TRBJ2-2,NA,TRBD2,TRBV7-6,CASSLFFAGVGTGELFF,TGTGCCAGCAGCTTATTTTTCGCGGGGGTAGGAACCGGGGAGCTGTTTTTT
TRBJ1-1,NA,NA,TRBV19,CASSMVLMNTEAFF,TGTGCCAGTAGTATGGTACTCATGAACACTGAAGCTTTCTTT
TRBJ2-4,NA,TRBD2,TRBV30,CAWEEGLAGGRDIQYF,TGTGCCTGGGAAGAAGGGCTAGCGGGGGGGCGAGACATTCAGTACTTC
TRBJ2-5,NA,NA,TRBV27,CASSALRGETQYF,TGTGCCAGCAGCGCACTGCGAGGGGAGACCCAGTACTTC
TRBJ1-6,NA,TRBD1,TRBV7-8,CASSRDRVMSYNSPLHF,TGTGCCAGCAGCCGGGACAGGGTAATGTCCTATAATTCACCCCTCCACTTT
TRBJ2-7,NA,TRBD1,TRBV28,CASSSIQGTYEQYF,TGTGCCAGCAGTAGCATACAGGGGACCTACGAGCAGTACTTC
TRBJ2-3,once,TRBD2,TRBV29-1,CSVMGGLGPTDTQYF,TGCAGCGTTATGGGGGGGTTAGGACCCACAGATACGCAGTATTTT
TRBJ1-1,NA,NA,TRBV28,CASSHSTGYTEAFF,TGTGCCAGCAGTCACAGTACGGGATACACTGAAGCTTTCTTT
TRBJ2-1,NA,NA,TRBV9,CASSADGVAYNEQFF,TGTGCCAGCAGCGCAGATGGGGTAGCCTACAATGAGCAGTTCTTC
TRBJ1-2,NA,NA,TRBV6-1,CASTFFSFQGDGYTF,TGTGCCAGCACGTTTTTCAGTTTCCAGGGTGATGGCTACACCTTC
TRBJ2-7,NA,NA,TRBV6-5,CASRHETSPAYEQYF,TGTGCCAGCAGACATGAGACGTCTCCCGCCTACGAGCAGTACTTC
TRBJ1-5,NA,NA,TRBV2,CASNPSPGASNQPQHF,TGTGCCAGCAACCCCTCGCCAGGCGCCTCAAATCAGCCCCAGCATTTT
TRBJ2-2,NA,NA,TRBV5-4,CASSLAVGGVGDTGELFF,TGTGCCAGCAGCTTGGCGGTGGGCGGGGTCGGCGACACCGGGGAGCTGTTTTTT
TRBJ1-2,NA,NA,TRBV4-1,CASSQIGSAYGYTF,TGCGCCAGCAGCCAGATTGGGAGCGCGTATGGCTACACCTTC
TRBJ1-1,NA,NA,TRBV9,CASSAFTGSTEAFF,TGTGCCAGCAGCGCCTTTACAGGGTCGACTGAAGCTTTCTTT
TRBJ2-1,NA,NA,TRBV27,CASSLGPGIALLYNEQFF,TGTGCCAGCAGTTTGGGGCCAGGGATTGCCCTTCTCTACAATGAGCAGTTCTTC
TRBJ1-1,NA,NA,TRBV11-2,CASSFPQGSMNTEAFF,TGTGCCAGCAGCTTTCCGCAGGGGTCCATGAACACTGAAGCTTTCTTT
TRBJ2-7,NA,TRBD1,TRBV6-5,CASSYSGTASPYEQYF,TGTGCCAGCAGTTACTCCGGGACAGCGTCACCCTACGAGCAGTACTTC
TRBJ1-1,few,TRBD1,TRBV9,CASSAGDSHMNTEAFF,TGTGCCAGCAGCGCGGGGGACAGCCACATGAACACTGAAGCTTTCTTT
TRBJ2-3,once,TRBD2,TRBV15,CATSSASGGLTDTQYF,TGTGCCACCAGCAGTGCTAGCGGGGGGCTCACAGATACGCAGTATTTT
TRBJ2-2,NA,TRBD1,TRBV4-2,CASSQAQGAYPGELFF,TGTGCCAGCAGCCAAGCTCAGGGGGCCTATCCCGGGGAGCTGTTTTTT
TRBJ1-2,NA,NA,TRBV30,CAWSHTGMGLPIF,TGTGCCTGGAGCCACACGGGTATGGGGTTACCAATCTTC
TRBJ1-2,NA,NA,TRBV29-1,CSVEDPGDRNYGYTF,TGCAGCGTTGAAGATCCCGGCGACAGGAACTATGGCTACACCTTC
TRBJ2-3,once,NA,TRBV5-1,CASSFSPEGGLRDTQYF,TGCGCCAGCAGCTTTAGTCCTGAGGGGGGTCTCCGAGATACGCAGTATTTT
TRBJ1-2,NA,NA,TRBV9,CASSEAGDYGYTF,TGTGCCAGCAGCGAAGCAGGGGACTATGGCTACACCTTC
TRBJ2-1,NA,NA,TRBV18,CASRGGDEGAYNEQFF,TGTGCCAGCAGGGGGGGGGACGAGGGCGCCTACAATGAGCAGTTCTTC
TRBJ1-1,NA,NA,TRBV30,CAWSVSSGAFF,TGTGCCTGGAGTGTATCTTCCGGGGCTTTCTTT
TRBJ1-3,medium-sized,NA,TRBV9,CASSADAGAGNTIYF,TGTGCCAGCAGCGCAGACGCAGGGGCCGGAAACACCATATATTTT
TRBJ1-2,NA,TRBD1,TRBV7-9,CASSFPVPGQGTIYTF,TGTGCCAGCAGCTTCCCCGTCCCCGGACAGGGAACGATCTACACCTTC
TRBJ1-2,NA,NA,TRBV30,CAWSVAREGYTF,TGTGCCTGGAGTGTGGCGAGGGAAGGCTACACCTTC
TRBJ2-3,NA,TRBD2,TRBV30,CAWSVFAGERDTQYF,TGTGCCTGGAGTGTATTTGCGGGGGAGAGAGATACGCAGTATTTT
TRBJ2-5,NA,NA,TRBV6-5,CASSYLAEQETQYF,TGTGCCAGCAGTTACCTCGCAGAACAAGAGACCCAGTACTTC
TRBJ2-5,NA,NA,TRBV11-1,CASSLADITQETQYF,TGTGCCAGCAGCTTAGCCGATATTACCCAAGAGACCCAGTACTTC
TRBJ1-2,NA,NA,TRBV5-4,CASSLGSYGYTF,TGTGCCAGCAGCTTGGGCAGCTATGGCTACACCTTC
TRBJ1-1,NA,TRBD1,TRBV6-6,CASSRDRNTEAFF,TGTGCCAGCAGTAGGGACAGGAACACTGAAGCTTTCTTT